Listed below are T cell receptor beta chains from one sample, sequenced in a study of cytomegalovirus exposure and HLA in healthy donors. Profiling relied on immunoSEQ multiplex PCR, and the TCRdb table lists in-frame clones only, not all of them. Its table lists about 210,000 clones. The sample consisted of PBMCs. Every receptor here comes from a woman aged 25 to 39 in good health and CMV-seropositive. Each CDR3 is given with its conserved first and last residue. A D gene is named only where the DNA matches it firmly.

J | D | V | DNA | CDR3
TRBJ1-2 | . | TRBV5-6 | TGTGCCAGCAGCGCAGGGGAGTATGGCTACACCTTC | CASSAGEYGYTF
TRBJ1-5 | . | TRBV7-2 | TGTGCCAGCAGCTCAGGTAGCAATCAGCCCCAGCATTTT | CASSSGSNQPQHF
TRBJ2-1 | . | TRBV11-2 | TGTGCCAGCAGCTTTGAAGGCGGACAGGAGCAGTTCTTC | CASSFEGGQEQFF
TRBJ1-1 | TRBD1 | TRBV27 | TGTGCCAGCAGTTTCCAGGACAGGGGGCTTCGCACTGAAGCTTTCTTT | CASSFQDRGLRTEAFF
TRBJ1-4 | TRBD1 | TRBV29-1 | TGCAGCGTTGTCAGGGGGGACAGGCCGGAGGAACTGTTTTTT | CSVVRGDRPEELFF
TRBJ2-3 | TRBD2 | TRBV2 | TGTGCCAGCACCTTCGCGGGAGGCACAGATACGCAGTATTTT | CASTFAGGTDTQYF
TRBJ1-1 | . | TRBV6-1 | TGTGCCAGCAGTGAACGACAGATTATGAACACTGAAGCTTTCTTT | CASSERQIMNTEAFF
TRBJ2-5 | . | TRBV27 | TGTGCCAGCAGTCCATTCCCCACCTCCACGAACACCTTCCAAGAGACCCAGTACTTC | CASSPFPTSTNTFQETQYF
TRBJ1-1 | . | TRBV6-5 | TGTGCCAGCAGTTACCATGGACATACAAACACTGAAGCTTTCTTT | CASSYHGHTNTEAFF
TRBJ2-3 | . | TRBV13 | TGTGCCAGCAGCTTAGGGAATGGACACGGCACAGATACGCAGTATTTT | CASSLGNGHGTDTQYF
TRBJ2-2 | . | TRBV7-2 | TGTGCCAGCAGCCCACGACATCCCGCGAACACCGGGGAGCTGTTTTTT | CASSPRHPANTGELFF
TRBJ2-7 | TRBD2 | TRBV27 | TGTGCCAGCAGTTCGGGACTAGCGGGATACGAGCAGTACTTC | CASSSGLAGYEQYF
TRBJ1-4 | . | TRBV27 | TGTGCCAGCAGTTCAAAGGAGGCTTTTGATGAAAAACTGTTTTTT | CASSSKEAFDEKLFF
TRBJ2-5 | . | TRBV10-3 | TGTGCCGCCCGAATGTCGGACCAAGAGACCCAGTACTTC | CAARMSDQETQYF
TRBJ1-2 | TRBD1 | TRBV7-9 | TGTGCCAGCAGCACCTTGACAGGGAGGGGCTACACCTTC | CASSTLTGRGYTF
TRBJ2-5 | . | TRBV6-1 | TGTGCCAGCAGTGAAAACCCCCGGGAGACCCAGTACTTC | CASSENPRETQYF
TRBJ1-3 | . | TRBV6-5 | TGTGCCAGCAGTTACGTACCCCCGGACAGCGGAAACACCATATATTTT | CASSYVPPDSGNTIYF
TRBJ1-2 | . | TRBV5-1 | TGCGCCAGCAGCTTGGGGCAGAACTATGGCTACACCTTC | CASSLGQNYGYTF
TRBJ2-3 | TRBD1 | TRBV4-3 | TGCGCCAGCAGCCTGGACAGGGATACAGATACGCAGTATTTT | CASSLDRDTDTQYF
TRBJ1-2 | . | TRBV9 | TGTGCCAGCAGCGTAGGTCGTAAGGGGTCCGCTAACTATGGCTACACCTTC | CASSVGRKGSANYGYTF
TRBJ2-7 | TRBD2 | TRBV7-6 | TGTGCCAGCAGCTTAGCGGCGGGGGGCTCTTATTACGAGCAGTACTTC | CASSLAAGGSYYEQYF
TRBJ2-7 | TRBD2 | TRBV19 | TGTGCCAGTAGTAACGGGAGCGGGAGGAGATCGTACGAGCAGTACTTC | CASSNGSGRRSYEQYF
TRBJ2-3 | TRBD2 | TRBV2 | TGTGCCAGCAGTTCCGGACTAGCGGGGGCCACAGATACGCAGTATTTT | CASSSGLAGATDTQYF
TRBJ1-5 | . | TRBV19 | TGTGCCAGTAGTAGTCAGGCGCCCCTTGGGCCCCAGCATTTT | CASSSQAPLGPQHF
TRBJ1-1 | TRBD1 | TRBV4-1 | TGCGCCAGCAGCCAAATTCAAACAGGGGAAAAAGCTTTCTTT | CASSQIQTGEKAFF
TRBJ2-5 | . | TRBV27 | TGTGCCAGCAGTTTAAGGTCAGGGTTTGAGACCCAGTACTTC | CASSLRSGFETQYF
TRBJ2-1 | TRBD2 | TRBV9 | TGTGCCAGCAGCCCCATGACTAGCGGGAGGGCCCATGAGCAGTTCTTC | CASSPMTSGRAHEQFF
TRBJ1-1 | . | TRBV19 | TGTGCCAGTAGTATAGAAGGGGAGAACACTGAAGCTTTCTTT | CASSIEGENTEAFF
TRBJ2-5 | . | TRBV5-5 | TGTGCCAGCCACCAGGCGGGGGCAGGGTGGGAGACCCAGTACTTC | CASHQAGAGWETQYF
TRBJ1-1 | . | TRBV9 | TGTGCCAGCAGCGTATCTAACTCTAGGAACACTGAAGCTTTCTTT | CASSVSNSRNTEAFF
TRBJ1-6 | TRBD1 | TRBV2 | TGTGCCAGCAGTGTAGGGGACAGGGGACCACCCCTCCACTTT | CASSVGDRGPPLHF
TRBJ2-5 | TRBD2 | TRBV2 | TGTGCCAGCAGTGGCTCCCTAGCGGGAGTTGAGCAGTACTTC | CASSGSLAGVEQYF
TRBJ1-1 | . | TRBV5-4 | TGTGCCAGCAGCTTGGAGGGCAGGGGGAACACTGAAGCTTTCTTT | CASSLEGRGNTEAFF
TRBJ1-1 | . | TRBV6-5 | TGTGCCAGCAGTTACGTATCGATCAGGCTCACTGAAGCTTTCTTT | CASSYVSIRLTEAFF
TRBJ2-7 | TRBD1 | TRBV19 | TGTGCCAGTAGTGTGGGGACAGGGTTCTCCTACGAGCAGTACTTC | CASSVGTGFSYEQYF
TRBJ2-3 | . | TRBV9 | TGTGCCAGCAGCGTGGGGCGCGCCAGTACTAGCACAGATACGCAGTATTTT | CASSVGRASTSTDTQYF
TRBJ1-4 | . | TRBV6-5 | TGTGCCAGCAGTCCCTCGGAGGGCAAACTGTTTTTT | CASSPSEGKLFF
TRBJ2-7 | TRBD1 | TRBV7-6 | TGTGCCAGCAGCGAAAGACAGGGCTCGAGCTATTACGAGCAGTACTTC | CASSERQGSSYYEQYF
TRBJ2-2 | . | TRBV18 | TGTGCCAGCTCACCACTAGGGGAGGACGTCCCCGGGGAGCTGTTTTTT | CASSPLGEDVPGELFF
TRBJ1-2 | . | TRBV4-1 | TGCGCCAGCAGCCAAGCGGCAGGGATCAACTATGGCTACACCTTC | CASSQAAGINYGYTF
TRBJ1-4 | . | TRBV28 | TGTGCCAGCAGTTTGAGACAAAGTAATGAAAAACTGTTTTTT | CASSLRQSNEKLFF
TRBJ1-2 | TRBD1 | TRBV28 | TGTGCCAGCAGTTCAGGGGGCTATGGCTACACCTTC | CASSSGGYGYTF
TRBJ1-3 | TRBD1 | TRBV29-1 | TGCAGCGTTGAAACAGGGGCTGGAAACACCATATATTTT | CSVETGAGNTIYF
TRBJ2-7 | . | TRBV6-6 | TGTGCTTCTCCGGCAGGTCTCGCTTACGAGCAGTACTTC | CASPAGLAYEQYF
TRBJ1-2 | . | TRBV9 | TGTGCCAGCAGCCCACTTCGGGGGGACTATGGCTACACCTTC | CASSPLRGDYGYTF
TRBJ2-1 | TRBD2 | TRBV29-1 | TGCAGCGTTGAGTTGCGGGGCGGGAGGAATGAGCAGTTCTTC | CSVELRGGRNEQFF
TRBJ1-6 | . | TRBV28 | TGTGCCAGCAGTAACGGATATAGGAGCTCCTATAATTCACCCCTCCACTTT | CASSNGYRSSYNSPLHF
TRBJ1-6 | . | TRBV2 | TGTGCCAGCAGGTCTGACATGAGCTCCTATAATTCACCCCTCCACTTT | CASRSDMSSYNSPLHF
TRBJ1-1 | TRBD1 | TRBV14 | TGTGCCAGCAGCCAATGGGGACAGGGGGCTACTGAAGCTTTCTTT | CASSQWGQGATEAFF
TRBJ1-2 | TRBD1 | TRBV7-9 | TGTGCCAGCAGCGAGACAGGGGGCTATGGCTACACCTTC | CASSETGGYGYTF
TRBJ2-6 | . | TRBV7-2 | TGTGCCAGCAGCCGTATTTCCTCTGGGGCCAACGTCCTGACTTTC | CASSRISSGANVLTF
TRBJ1-2 | . | TRBV21-1 | TGTGCCAGCAGCAACCCGACAGGGGCCTATGGCTACACCTTC | CASSNPTGAYGYTF
TRBJ2-3 | . | TRBV12-5 | TGTGCTAGTGGTTTGGGGCAGATCACAGATACGCAGTATTTT | CASGLGQITDTQYF